The entry below describes one T cell receptor (beta chain). This sample is part of a study of OX40 agonist ivuxolimab in advanced cancers. Turning to the study itself: Ivuxolimab, an agonist antibody against OX40 (CD134), was given to patients. Three partial responders included one hepatocellular carcinoma patient and two cutaneous melanoma patients.

The CDR3 consists of 15 residues. Germline CDR1 reads LGHNA; CDR2 reads YSLEER. Trimming took 1 base from V and 5 from J, leaving 14 bases between them. Some clones are missing from TCRdb's copy, which holds only in-frame ones; the method was immunoSEQ multiplex PCR. The sample lists more than 50,000 clones; over 80% were seen once. The input for sequencing was CD4+ or CD8+ T cells sorted from blood, taken in a trial of the OX40 agonist ivuxolimab. V gene TRBV4-3 combines with J gene TRBJ2-5, with TRBD2 as a possible D gene (5 bases). The sequence was collected from an adult with an advanced solid tumor such as melanoma, head and neck, liver or kidney cancer. Written as DNA, the CDR3 is TGCGCCAGCAGCCAAGTTTGGAGCGGCGCGGAGACCCAGTACTTC. Translating it yields CASSQVWSGAETQYF.